These 15 T cell receptor beta chains originate from one sample sequenced in a study of shared clonotypes between healthy human individuals. Repertoires were generated with immunoSEQ multiplex PCR, while TCRdb's copy carries only in-frame clones and drops some. The profile shows 2 million to 2.5 million clones, more than 90% of them singletons. Sample: naive CD4+ T cells sorted from blood. Subset indicated: CD45RA+ positively selected. These receptors were obtained from a man aged 18-30 years in good health.

The chain is built from TRBV5-1 and TRBJ1-1; D possibly corresponds to TRBD1 (6 bases). Germline assignment: CDR1 SGHRS and CDR2 YFSETQ. Trimming left V 4 bases short and J 4 bases short, with 14 bases between. This CDR3 contains 14 residues. CDR3 residues: CASSQQGGVTEAFF. The CDR3 DNA follows: TGCGCCAGCAGCCAACAGGGTGGAGTCACTGAAGCTTTCTTT.

This rearrangement joins TRBV13 to TRBJ2-7, with D possibly TRBD2 on 6 matching bases. Germline V gene lookup returns CDR1 PRHDT and CDR2 FYEKMQ (reference sequence). CDR3 length equals 15 residues. V shed 3 bases and J shed 1 base, with 13 bases lying between them. The CDR3 DNA follows: TGTGCCAGCAGCTTTGGCGGAGGGACTTCCTACGAGCAGTACTTC. It is translated as CASSFGGGTSYEQYF.

CDR3 residues: CASSESPTAIDNSPLHF. The DNA of the CDR3 is TGTGCCAGCAGTGAGTCCCCCACAGCAATCGATAATTCACCCCTCCACTTT. J is TRBJ1-6 and V is TRBV6-1, with D uncertain. V was pared by 3 bases and J by 5 bases, with 17 bases between. CDR1 and CDR2 (germline): MNHNS, SASEGT. CDR3 length: 17 residues.

Worth noting for this clone: Different DNA sequences within this sample yield the same CDR3. This sequence joins TRBV25-1 and TRBJ1-3; D is perhaps TRBD1 (5 bases). In germline, CDR1 is MGHDK, CDR2 SYGVNS. The V and J ends lost 4 bases and 4 bases respectively, with 8 bases between them. CDR3 length: 13 amino acids. This CDR3 is CASSAGGGNTIYF. The CDR3 nucleotides read TGTGCCAGCAGTGCGGGGGGGGGAAACACCATATATTTT.

The chain is built from TRBV7-9 and TRBJ1-2, with a possible D match to TRBD1 (5 bases). The CDR3 loop spans 14 amino acids. From germline, CDR1 is SEHNR and CDR2 FQNEAQ (reference sequence). Trimming shortened V by 3 bases and J by 4 bases, and 12 bases separated the two germline ends. The CDR3 DNA is TGTGCCAGCAGCTTGGGGACGGAGTTCTATGGCTACACCTTC. Amino acid sequence: CASSLGTEFYGYTF.

The chain has TRBV5-6 and TRBJ2-1, with unresolved D. Germline CDR1 SGHDT, CDR2 YYEEEE. Trimming removed 0 bases at V and 12 bases at J, with 16 bases between. The CDR3 sequence is 14 residues long. The CDR3 reads CASSLAGPVPSQFF. The CDR3 bases are TGTGCCAGCAGCTTGGCCGGGCCAGTACCGTCGCAGTTCTTC.

The J gene is TRBJ1-5, the V gene TRBV6-1, with unresolved D. Trimming pared 7 bases from V and 7 bases from J, leaving 14 bases between. Germline loops: CDR1 MNHNS, CDR2 SASEGT. This CDR3 comprises 13 residues. DNA for the CDR3: TGTGCCAGCACCCACGAAGGCGGGCAGCCCCAGCATTTT. It specifies CASTHEGGQPQHF.

The V and J genes are TRBV13 and TRBJ2-4; D could derive from TRBD1 or TRBD2 (5 bases each). Per the germline V gene, CDR1 is PRHDT and CDR2 is FYEKMQ (reference sequence). The CDR3 is made up of 16 amino acids. Trimming removed 4 bases at V and 10 bases at J, with 23 bases between. CDR3 in DNA: TGTGCCAGCAGCTCATACGTAGGGGTTGGGGGATTTATTCAGTACTTC. Amino acid sequence: CASSSYVGVGGFIQYF.

This clone came up once. This rearrangement joins TRBV5-1 to TRBJ2-2; no definite D call. Germline CDR1 and CDR2: SGHRS and YFSETQ. V lost 5 bases and J lost 2, with 10 bases in between. This CDR3 is 14 amino acids long. CDR3 amino acids: CASRGQVNTGELFF. DNA for the CDR3: TGCGCCAGCAGAGGGCAGGTTAACACCGGGGAGCTGTTTTTT. The full variable domain, its missing parts supplied by reference TRBV5-1 and TRBJ2-2, is KAGVTQTPRYLIKTRGQQVTLSCSPISGHRSVSWYQQTPGQGLQFLFEYFSETQRNKGNFPGRFSGRQFSNSRSEMNVSTLELGDSALYLCASRGQVNTGELFFGEGSRLTVL.

CDR3 loop: CASSSGVVTDTQYF. The DNA for the CDR3 is TGCGCCAGCAGTAGCGGGGTTGTAACAGATACGCAGTATTTT. J is TRBJ2-3 and V is TRBV10-1; 7 positions match TRBD2. Germline lookup yields CDR1 WNHNN and CDR2 SYGVQD (reference sequence). The length of the CDR3 is 14 residues. With 5 bases clipped from V and 3 bases from J, the junction kept 5 bases outside the gene matches.

The count of this clone is one. The V gene is TRBV2, the J gene TRBJ1-2; D gene uncertain. V was clipped by 10 bases and J by 1 base, with 16 bases between them. The CDR3 spans 14 residues. The germline V gene encodes CDR1 SNHLY and CDR2 FYNNEI. CDR3 sequence: CAIPPEVVNYGYTF. The DNA of the CDR3 is TGTGCCATCCCCCCCGAGGTCGTTAACTATGGCTACACCTTC.

This clone was detected only once. This chain links TRBV5-1 with TRBJ2-4; TRBD1 might be the D (6 bases). The V end lost 4 bases, the J end lost 8 bases, and 16 bases lay between the germline ends. The CDR3 covers 14 residues. Germline values: CDR1 SGHRS, CDR2 YFSETQ. CDR3 amino acids: CASSRDMWIDIQYF. The DNA of the CDR3 is TGCGCCAGCAGCCGGGACATGTGGATAGACATTCAGTACTTC.

This chain uses TRBV4-3 with TRBJ2-2, with a weak D call TRBD1 (7 bases). V was shortened by 0 bases and J by 7 bases, with 12 bases between the two germline ends. This CDR3 is 15 amino acids long. Germline values: CDR1 LGHNA, CDR2 YSLEER. CDR3 sequence (DNA): TGCGCCAGCAGCCAAGAGGAGGGGGCGAACGGGGAGCTGTTTTTT. Amino acids: CASSQEEGANGELFF.

This sequence joins TRBV18 and TRBJ2-7; D not resolved. V shed 0 bases and J shed 6 bases, with 9 bases lying between them. The CDR3 consists of 13 residues. Germline CDR1 KGHSH, CDR2 LQKENI. The CDR3 loop reads CASSPPVSGEQYF. CDR3 sequence (DNA): TGTGCCAGCTCACCACCCGTAAGTGGCGAGCAGTACTTC.

This rearrangement joins TRBV5-4 to TRBJ1-2; TRBD1 matches 8 bases. Germline CDR1 and CDR2: SGHNT and YYREEE (reference sequence). Trimming took 4 bases from V and 8 from J; bases not matched to a gene: 7. The CDR3 loop spans 13 amino acids. The DNA of the CDR3 is TGTGCCAGCAGCGGGGGACAGGCCCAGGGCTACACCTTC. This translates into CASSGGQAQGYTF.